This is a list of T cell receptor beta chains from one sample in a study of Ad26.COV2.S vaccination and SARS-CoV-2 variants. Here immunoSEQ multiplex PCR was the method, and the copy in TCRdb shows in-frame clones only, minus some. The profile shows 45,000 or so clones, 83% of them singletons. The input for sequencing was peripheral blood, taken after recovery from COVID-19. The source of these receptors is a human donor who had recovered from COVID-19. CDR3s include the opening cysteine and the closing phenylalanine or tryptophan. The D gene is left open where the match is weak. Only part of the rows carry a size: once, few, many, or a class if the clone is expanded.

j_gene: TRBJ1-1
d_gene: TRBD1
v_gene: TRBV19
abundance: -
CDR3aa: CASSIDRENTEAFF
CDR3nt: TGTGCCAGTAGTATTGACAGGGAGAACACTGAAGCTTTCTTT

j_gene: TRBJ1-5
d_gene: TRBD1
v_gene: TRBV7-9
abundance: few
CDR3aa: CASSLTGEDQPQHF
CDR3nt: TGTGCCAGCAGCTTAACAGGGGAGGATCAGCCCCAGCATTTT

j_gene: TRBJ2-5
d_gene: -
v_gene: TRBV19
abundance: -
CDR3aa: CASSPERGEGRETQYF
CDR3nt: TGTGCCAGTAGCCCTGAACGGGGAGAAGGACGAGAGACCCAGTACTTC

j_gene: TRBJ1-1
d_gene: -
v_gene: TRBV2
abundance: -
CDR3aa: CASSPGRTGNTEAFF
CDR3nt: TGTGCCAGCAGTCCGGGACGGACGGGGAACACTGAAGCTTTCTTT

j_gene: TRBJ1-2
d_gene: TRBD1
v_gene: TRBV5-1
abundance: -
CDR3aa: CASSGRTGDGYTF
CDR3nt: TGCGCCAGCAGCGGCCGGACAGGGGATGGCTACACCTTC

j_gene: TRBJ1-1
d_gene: -
v_gene: TRBV12-3/TRBV12-4
abundance: -
CDR3aa: CASSLGTTEAFF
CDR3nt: TGTGCCAGCAGTTTAGGAACCACTGAAGCTTTCTTT

j_gene: TRBJ2-7
d_gene: -
v_gene: TRBV11-2
abundance: once
CDR3aa: CASSLDRGGRDEQYF
CDR3nt: TGTGCCAGCAGCTTAGATCGCGGCGGAAGGGACGAGCAGTACTTC

j_gene: TRBJ1-4
d_gene: -
v_gene: TRBV29-1
abundance: -
CDR3aa: CSVLQGPDEKLFF
CDR3nt: TGCAGCGTTTTACAGGGACCGGATGAAAAACTGTTTTTT

j_gene: TRBJ1-1
d_gene: TRBD1
v_gene: TRBV7-3
abundance: -
CDR3aa: CASSSDRGTEAFF
CDR3nt: TGTGCCAGCAGCTCGGACAGGGGCACTGAAGCTTTCTTT

j_gene: TRBJ1-4
d_gene: -
v_gene: TRBV21-1
abundance: few
CDR3aa: CASSKESEPHNEKLFF
CDR3nt: TGTGCCAGCAGCAAAGAGTCGGAACCCCATAATGAAAAACTGTTTTTT

j_gene: TRBJ1-1
d_gene: -
v_gene: TRBV13
abundance: -
CDR3aa: CASSSGQKNTEAFF
CDR3nt: TGTGCCAGCAGCTCGGGTCAAAAGAACACTGAAGCTTTCTTT

j_gene: TRBJ2-5
d_gene: -
v_gene: TRBV7-8
abundance: once
CDR3aa: CASSFGSVAQETQYF
CDR3nt: TGTGCCAGCAGCTTCGGGTCGGTAGCCCAAGAGACCCAGTACTTC

j_gene: TRBJ1-2
d_gene: TRBD1
v_gene: TRBV24-1
abundance: -
CDR3aa: CATSARQGSYGYTF
CDR3nt: TGTGCCACCAGTGCCCGACAGGGTAGTTACGGCTACACCTTC

j_gene: TRBJ1-5
d_gene: TRBD1
v_gene: TRBV27
abundance: once
CDR3aa: CATRDRGQHQPQHF
CDR3nt: TGTGCCACCAGGGACAGGGGTCAACATCAGCCCCAGCATTTT

j_gene: TRBJ1-2
d_gene: TRBD1
v_gene: TRBV28
abundance: -
CDR3aa: CASSFLGQGNNYGYTF
CDR3nt: TGTGCCAGCAGTTTCCTCGGACAGGGTAATAACTATGGCTACACCTTC

j_gene: TRBJ1-2
d_gene: -
v_gene: TRBV6-1
abundance: -
CDR3aa: CASSEDRSFWYGYTF
CDR3nt: TGTGCCAGCAGTGAAGACAGATCTTTCTGGTACGGCTACACCTTC

j_gene: TRBJ2-6
d_gene: -
v_gene: TRBV6-5
abundance: -
CDR3aa: CASSYSRGANVLTF
CDR3nt: TGTGCCAGCAGTTACTCGAGGGGGGCCAACGTCCTGACTTTC

j_gene: TRBJ1-4
d_gene: -
v_gene: TRBV5-1
abundance: -
CDR3aa: CASSLAGGATNEKLFF
CDR3nt: TGCGCCAGCAGCTTGGCGGGGGGGGCAACTAATGAAAAACTGTTTTTT

j_gene: TRBJ2-7
d_gene: -
v_gene: TRBV3-1/TRBV3-2
abundance: few
CDR3aa: CATRFSGGRSEQYF
CDR3nt: TGTGCCACCAGGTTTTCCGGGGGCAGGAGCGAGCAGTACTTC

j_gene: TRBJ2-3
d_gene: -
v_gene: TRBV6-4
abundance: -
CDR3aa: CASSDSGGINTDTQYF
CDR3nt: TGTGCCAGCAGTGACTCCGGGGGAATTAACACAGATACGCAGTATTTT

j_gene: TRBJ1-6
d_gene: -
v_gene: TRBV6-2/TRBV6-3
abundance: once
CDR3aa: CASSYAPGPPNNSPLHF
CDR3nt: TGTGCCAGCAGTTACGCCCCCGGCCCTCCAAACAATTCACCCCTCCACTTT

j_gene: TRBJ1-5
d_gene: -
v_gene: TRBV6-2/TRBV6-3
abundance: once
CDR3aa: CASSEGVWAQHF
CDR3nt: TGTGCCAGCAGCGAAGGGGTTTGGGCCCAGCATTTT

j_gene: TRBJ1-5
d_gene: -
v_gene: TRBV4-2
abundance: -
CDR3aa: CASSPPKGIGQPQHF
CDR3nt: TGTGCCAGCAGCCCCCCTAAGGGGATCGGTCAGCCCCAGCATTTT

j_gene: TRBJ2-1
d_gene: -
v_gene: TRBV4-1
abundance: -
CDR3aa: CASSQDGGRRGRRNEQFF
CDR3nt: TGCGCCAGCAGCCAAGATGGGGGACGGAGAGGCCGAAGAAATGAGCAGTTCTTC

j_gene: TRBJ2-3
d_gene: -
v_gene: TRBV24-1
abundance: -
CDR3aa: CATSGEDGDTQYF
CDR3nt: TGTGCCACCAGTGGTGAGGATGGGGATACGCAGTATTTT

j_gene: TRBJ1-4
d_gene: -
v_gene: TRBV6-5
abundance: -
CDR3aa: CASSPLGAGEKLFF
CDR3nt: TGTGCCAGCAGTCCTCTCGGAGCGGGTGAAAAACTGTTTTTT

j_gene: TRBJ2-1
d_gene: TRBD2
v_gene: TRBV9
abundance: -
CDR3aa: CASSVGTSGRGSYNEQFF
CDR3nt: TGTGCCAGCAGCGTCGGGACTAGCGGGAGGGGCTCCTACAATGAGCAGTTCTTC

j_gene: TRBJ1-2
d_gene: -
v_gene: TRBV19
abundance: -
CDR3aa: CASSSRRSDYGYTF
CDR3nt: TGTGCCAGTAGTAGCCGCCGATCCGACTATGGCTACACCTTC

j_gene: TRBJ2-3
d_gene: -
v_gene: TRBV5-1
abundance: -
CDR3aa: CASVAEALDTQYF
CDR3nt: TGCGCCAGCGTCGCCGAGGCCCTTGATACGCAGTATTTT

j_gene: TRBJ1-1
d_gene: -
v_gene: TRBV2
abundance: -
CDR3aa: CASSGFEAFF
CDR3nt: TGTGCCAGCAGTGGTTTTGAAGCTTTCTTT

j_gene: TRBJ1-2
d_gene: -
v_gene: TRBV25-1
abundance: -
CDR3aa: CASSAGYYGYTF
CDR3nt: TGTGCCAGCAGTGCGGGGTACTATGGCTACACCTTC

j_gene: TRBJ2-2
d_gene: TRBD2
v_gene: TRBV10-3
abundance: -
CDR3aa: CAISEGLAGTGELFF
CDR3nt: TGTGCCATCAGTGAGGGACTAGCGGGGACCGGGGAGCTGTTTTTT

j_gene: TRBJ1-5
d_gene: -
v_gene: TRBV2
abundance: -
CDR3aa: CASSGGGVGNQPQHF
CDR3nt: TGTGCCAGCAGTGGGGGAGGGGTGGGAAATCAGCCCCAGCATTTT

j_gene: TRBJ1-1
d_gene: TRBD1
v_gene: TRBV9
abundance: -
CDR3aa: CASSPSVTGVGNTEAFF
CDR3nt: TGTGCCAGCAGCCCCTCGGTAACAGGGGTCGGAAACACTGAAGCTTTCTTT

j_gene: TRBJ2-4
d_gene: TRBD2
v_gene: TRBV30
abundance: -
CDR3aa: CAWSEPLSWRESGDIQYF
CDR3nt: TGTGCCTGGAGCGAACCCCTTTCTTGGCGGGAGTCGGGTGACATTCAGTACTTC

j_gene: TRBJ1-2
d_gene: -
v_gene: TRBV18
abundance: -
CDR3aa: CASSPPNRTIGGYTF
CDR3nt: TGTGCCAGCTCACCACCGAACAGGACAATTGGGGGCTACACCTTC

j_gene: TRBJ1-2
d_gene: -
v_gene: TRBV20-1
abundance: few
CDR3aa: CSARDLNGYTF
CDR3nt: TGCAGTGCTAGAGATCTTAATGGCTACACCTTC

j_gene: TRBJ1-1
d_gene: -
v_gene: TRBV7-2
abundance: -
CDR3aa: CASSLQGPGMIFTEAFF
CDR3nt: TGTGCCAGCAGCCTACAGGGACCCGGCATGATTTTCACTGAAGCTTTCTTT

j_gene: TRBJ1-2
d_gene: -
v_gene: TRBV6-6
abundance: once
CDR3aa: CASSQVESYGYTF
CDR3nt: TGTGCCAGCAGTCAGGTTGAAAGCTATGGCTACACCTTC

j_gene: TRBJ1-2
d_gene: TRBD1
v_gene: TRBV3-1/TRBV3-2
abundance: once
CDR3aa: CASSQGQSNYGYTF
CDR3nt: TGTGCCAGCAGCCAGGGACAGTCCAACTATGGCTACACCTTC

j_gene: TRBJ1-1
d_gene: -
v_gene: TRBV5-4
abundance: -
CDR3aa: CASSLQQASEAFF
CDR3nt: TGTGCCAGCAGCTTGCAACAGGCGTCTGAAGCTTTCTTT

j_gene: TRBJ2-2
d_gene: -
v_gene: TRBV19
abundance: -
CDR3aa: CASSIPWGARAGELFF
CDR3nt: TGTGCCAGTAGTATCCCTTGGGGGGCTAGGGCCGGGGAGCTGTTTTTT

j_gene: TRBJ1-5
d_gene: -
v_gene: TRBV5-1
abundance: -
CDR3aa: CASSLESGRNQPQHF
CDR3nt: TGCGCCAGCAGCTTGGAGTCGGGGCGGAATCAGCCCCAGCATTTT

j_gene: TRBJ1-2
d_gene: -
v_gene: TRBV5-1
abundance: -
CDR3aa: CASSLGQRTGHGYTF
CDR3nt: TGCGCCAGCAGCTTGGGACAGCGAACTGGACATGGCTACACCTTC

j_gene: TRBJ1-2
d_gene: -
v_gene: TRBV7-2
abundance: -
CDR3aa: CASSLQVGYTF
CDR3nt: TGTGCCAGCAGCTTACAAGTTGGCTACACCTTC

j_gene: TRBJ1-1
d_gene: TRBD1
v_gene: TRBV28
abundance: -
CDR3aa: CASRVLGTGDTNAEAFF
CDR3nt: TGTGCCAGCAGGGTACTAGGGACAGGGGACACGAACGCTGAAGCTTTCTTT

j_gene: TRBJ1-4
d_gene: -
v_gene: TRBV12-3/TRBV12-4
abundance: -
CDR3aa: CASSQDSGRLFF
CDR3nt: TGTGCCAGCAGTCAGGACAGCGGCAGACTGTTTTTT

j_gene: TRBJ1-3
d_gene: -
v_gene: TRBV6-5
abundance: few
CDR3aa: CASSYSYNSGNTIYF
CDR3nt: TGTGCCAGCAGTTACTCGTACAACTCTGGAAACACCATATATTTT

j_gene: TRBJ1-5
d_gene: -
v_gene: TRBV12-3/TRBV12-4
abundance: -
CDR3aa: CASSDGPNQPQHF
CDR3nt: TGTGCCAGCAGTGACGGGCCAAATCAGCCCCAGCATTTT

j_gene: TRBJ2-3
d_gene: -
v_gene: TRBV4-2
abundance: -
CDR3aa: CASSQDPGGEEGTDTQYF
CDR3nt: TGTGCCAGCAGCCAAGATCCTGGAGGGGAGGAGGGCACAGATACGCAGTATTTT

j_gene: TRBJ1-1
d_gene: -
v_gene: TRBV9
abundance: -
CDR3aa: CASSVEAFMNTEAFF
CDR3nt: TGTGCCAGCAGCGTAGAGGCATTTATGAACACTGAAGCTTTCTTT

j_gene: TRBJ1-1
d_gene: -
v_gene: TRBV5-1
abundance: -
CDR3aa: CASTNEVGTEAFF
CDR3nt: TGCGCCAGCACCAACGAAGTGGGAACTGAAGCTTTCTTT

j_gene: TRBJ2-5
d_gene: TRBD1
v_gene: TRBV9
abundance: -
CDR3aa: CASSVGGRGRAGETQYF
CDR3nt: TGTGCCAGCAGCGTAGGGGGCAGGGGGCGAGCAGGGGAGACCCAGTACTTC

j_gene: TRBJ1-1
d_gene: -
v_gene: TRBV10-3
abundance: -
CDR3aa: CAITARGTNTEAFF
CDR3nt: TGTGCCATCACAGCCCGGGGCACGAACACTGAAGCTTTCTTT

j_gene: TRBJ1-2
d_gene: -
v_gene: TRBV28
abundance: -
CDR3aa: CASSLRGNIGYTF
CDR3nt: TGTGCCTCATCCCTCCGGGGAAACATTGGCTACACCTTC

j_gene: TRBJ1-3
d_gene: -
v_gene: TRBV9
abundance: few
CDR3aa: CASARGDGNTIYF
CDR3nt: TGTGCCAGCGCCAGGGGTGACGGAAACACCATATATTTT

j_gene: TRBJ2-1
d_gene: -
v_gene: TRBV3-1/TRBV3-2
abundance: -
CDR3aa: CASSPDYEAYNEQFF
CDR3nt: TGTGCCAGCAGCCCGGACTACGAAGCCTACAATGAGCAGTTCTTC

j_gene: TRBJ2-1
d_gene: -
v_gene: TRBV6-1
abundance: -
CDR3aa: CASSEAHQRRFYNEQFF
CDR3nt: TGTGCCAGCAGTGAAGCGCACCAGCGGAGGTTCTACAATGAGCAGTTCTTC

j_gene: TRBJ2-1
d_gene: -
v_gene: TRBV23-1
abundance: -
CDR3aa: CASCVYSRASPYNEQFF
CDR3nt: TGCGCCAGCTGTGTTTATTCTAGAGCAAGCCCCTACAATGAGCAGTTCTTC